The clone carrying this T cell receptor (beta chain) was observed at least ten times. The CDR3 sequence is 13 residues long. Trimming stripped 2 bases from V and 5 bases from J, with 12 bases between. Germline lookup yields CDR1 SQVTM and CDR2 ANQGSEA. This sample was taken from a study of T cells in Graves' hyperthyroidism and ophthalmopathy. RNA transcripts yielded amplified TCR beta CDR3 regions. RT-PCR in the first round (using the HTBI primer set) targeted the TCR CDR3. TCRdb passed the multiplex PCR reads through MiXCR, listing each CDR3 protein once. The repertoire holds some 700,000 distinct CDR3 sequences, roughly a sixth seen once, with roughly a sixth in the top ten.

Material for sequencing was blood. This TCR was recovered from a middle-aged man with Graves' hyperthyroidism. This chain uses TRBV29-1 with TRBJ1-1; the D is unclear. The CDR3, as DNA: TGCAGCGTTGAAAGCAGTATTAGGACTGAAGCTTTCTTT. Protein sequence: CSVESSIRTEAFF. The complete variable domain, with remaining parts taken from reference TRBV29-1 and TRBJ1-1, reads SAVISQKPSRDICQRGTSLTIQCQVDSQVTMMFWYRQQPGQSLTLIATANQGSEATYESGFVIDKFPISRPNLTFSTLTVSNMSPEDSSIYLCSVESSIRTEAFFGQGTRLTVV.